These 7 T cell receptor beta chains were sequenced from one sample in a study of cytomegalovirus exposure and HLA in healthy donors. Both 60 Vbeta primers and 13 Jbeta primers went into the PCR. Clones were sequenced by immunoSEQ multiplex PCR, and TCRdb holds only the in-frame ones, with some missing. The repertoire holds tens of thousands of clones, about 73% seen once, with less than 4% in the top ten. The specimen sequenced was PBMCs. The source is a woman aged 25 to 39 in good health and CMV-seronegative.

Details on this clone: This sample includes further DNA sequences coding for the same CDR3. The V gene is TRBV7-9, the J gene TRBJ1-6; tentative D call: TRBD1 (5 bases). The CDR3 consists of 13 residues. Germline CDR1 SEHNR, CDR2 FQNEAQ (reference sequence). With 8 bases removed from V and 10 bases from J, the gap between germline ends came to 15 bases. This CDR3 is CASHSGGDSPLHF. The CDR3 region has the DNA TGTGCCAGCCACTCGGGGGGTGACTCACCCCTCCACTTT.

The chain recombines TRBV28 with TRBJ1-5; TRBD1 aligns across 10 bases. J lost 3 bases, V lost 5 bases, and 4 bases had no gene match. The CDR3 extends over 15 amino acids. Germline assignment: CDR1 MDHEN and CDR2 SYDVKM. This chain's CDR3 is CASSDRGLNNQPQHF. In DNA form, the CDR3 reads TGTGCCAGCAGTGACAGGGGGCTTAACAATCAGCCCCAGCATTTT.

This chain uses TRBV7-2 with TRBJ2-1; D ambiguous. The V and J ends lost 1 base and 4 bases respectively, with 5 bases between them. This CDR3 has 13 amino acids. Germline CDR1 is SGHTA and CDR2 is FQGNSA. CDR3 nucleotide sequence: TGTGCCAGCAGCTTAGGCAGTTACAATGAGCAGTTCTTC. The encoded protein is CASSLGSYNEQFF.

CDR3 in DNA: TGTGCCAGCAGCTTGATGACTAGCGGGATAGAAGAGACCCAGTACTTC. Protein: CASSLMTSGIEETQYF. The chain has TRBV7-6 and TRBJ2-5; 11 nucleotides match TRBD2. V was pared by 3 bases and J by 3 bases, with 6 bases of the junction left unmatched. The CDR3 is made up of 16 amino acids. Germline V CDR1 and CDR2: SGHVS, FNYEAQ. Variable domain in full (rest from reference TRBV7-6 and TRBJ2-5): GAGVSQSPRYKVTKRGQDVALRCDPISGHVSLYWYRQALGQGPEFLTYFNYEAQQDKSGLPNDRFSAERPEGSISTLTIQRTEQRDSAMYRCASSLMTSGIEETQYFGPGTRLLVL.

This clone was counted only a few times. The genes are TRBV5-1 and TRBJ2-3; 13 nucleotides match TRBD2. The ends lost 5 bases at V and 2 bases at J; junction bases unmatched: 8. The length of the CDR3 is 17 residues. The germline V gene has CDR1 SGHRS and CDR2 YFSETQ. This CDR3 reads CASSVLGLAGSTDTQYF. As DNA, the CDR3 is TGCGCCAGCAGTGTGTTGGGACTAGCGGGATCCACAGATACGCAGTATTTT.

The CDR3 nucleotides are TGTGCCAGCAGCGTAGGGGGACAGTCCTACGAGCAGTACTTC. Residues: CASSVGGQSYEQYF. The rearrangement links TRBV9 to TRBJ2-7; 7 bases map to TRBD1. Trimming cost V 0 bases and J 1 base; bases outside gene matches: 1. The CDR3 is 14 residues long. Germline loops: CDR1 SGDLS, CDR2 YYNGEE.

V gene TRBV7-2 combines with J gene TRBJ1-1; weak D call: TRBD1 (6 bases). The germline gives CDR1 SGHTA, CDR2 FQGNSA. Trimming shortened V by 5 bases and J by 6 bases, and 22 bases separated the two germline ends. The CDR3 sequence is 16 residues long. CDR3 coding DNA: TGTGCCAGCAGCCCAACTCGGGGGGCCCGCGCGGCTGAAGCTTTCTTT. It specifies CASSPTRGARAAEAFF.